This T cell receptor (beta chain) was captured by sequencing in a study of ipilimumab plus nivolumab after autologous stem cell transplantation. Assay: immunoSEQ multiplex PCR; the TCRdb copy retains only in-frame clones and omits some. Of fewer than 85,000 clones listed, 75% to 85% are singletons. CDR3 length equals 16 residues. In germline, CDR1 is SGHRS, CDR2 YFSETQ. V was pared by 0 bases and J by 5 bases, with 7 bases of the junction left unmatched. The sequence came from a male donor with diffuse large B-cell lymphoma. The V and J genes are TRBV5-1 and TRBJ2-5; 10 nucleotides match TRBD2. Source: PBMCs, taken in a trial of ipilimumab plus nivolumab as post-transplant consolidation. CDR3 bases: TGCGCCAGCAGCTTGGACGCTAGCGGGGGCGGGGAGACCCAGTACTTC. Its protein product is CASSLDASGGGETQYF.